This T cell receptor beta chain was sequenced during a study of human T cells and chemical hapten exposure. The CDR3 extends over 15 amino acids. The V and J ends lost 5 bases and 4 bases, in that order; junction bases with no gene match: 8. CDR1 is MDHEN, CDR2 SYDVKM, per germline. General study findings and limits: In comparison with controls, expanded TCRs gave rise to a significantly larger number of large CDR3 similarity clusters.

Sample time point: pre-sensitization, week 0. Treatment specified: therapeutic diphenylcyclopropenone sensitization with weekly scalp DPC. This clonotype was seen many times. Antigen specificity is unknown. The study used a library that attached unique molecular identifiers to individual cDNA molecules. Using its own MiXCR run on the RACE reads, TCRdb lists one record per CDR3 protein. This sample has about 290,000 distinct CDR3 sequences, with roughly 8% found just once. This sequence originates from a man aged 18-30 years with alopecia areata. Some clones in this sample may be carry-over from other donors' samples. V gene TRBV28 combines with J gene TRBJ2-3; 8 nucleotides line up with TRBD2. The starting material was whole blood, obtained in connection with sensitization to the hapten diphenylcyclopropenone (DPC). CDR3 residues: CASSERGGPSDTQYF. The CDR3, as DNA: TGTGCCAGCAGTGAACGGGGGGGCCCGTCAGATACGCAGTATTTT.